The clone carrying this T cell receptor (beta chain) showed up just a few times. Its matching antigen is unknown. Clones were read by immunoSEQ multiplex PCR, and TCRdb kept only the in-frame ones, dropping some. This repertoire shows about 1.1 million clones, roughly 74% found once; its top ten account for 0.55% to 0.7%. All the donors were Caucasian adults who lived in Nashville, Tennessee. This CDR3 spans 17 amino acids. V shed 4 bases, J shed 9 bases, and the junction held 13 bases outside the gene matches. Germline CDR1 reads SGHRS; CDR2 reads YFSETQ. These data come from a study of shared clonotypes between healthy human individuals. Points from the study as a whole: Blood alone was sampled, and tissue repertoires likely differ. Clonotypes not shared had lower generation probabilities than those common to all four donors.

This chain connects TRBV5-1 to TRBJ2-1, with 13 bases identical to TRBD2. The sequenced material came from memory CD4+ T cells from PBMCs. Indicated subset: CD45RA-negative fraction. This receptor was identified in a man between 18 and 35 years old in good health. Some clones in this sample may be carry-over from other donors' samples. The CDR3 nucleotides are TGCGCCAGCAGCCCAGGGGGGACTAGCGGGACCTCAGGTGAGCAGTTCTTC. Amino acid sequence: CASSPGGTSGTSGEQFF.